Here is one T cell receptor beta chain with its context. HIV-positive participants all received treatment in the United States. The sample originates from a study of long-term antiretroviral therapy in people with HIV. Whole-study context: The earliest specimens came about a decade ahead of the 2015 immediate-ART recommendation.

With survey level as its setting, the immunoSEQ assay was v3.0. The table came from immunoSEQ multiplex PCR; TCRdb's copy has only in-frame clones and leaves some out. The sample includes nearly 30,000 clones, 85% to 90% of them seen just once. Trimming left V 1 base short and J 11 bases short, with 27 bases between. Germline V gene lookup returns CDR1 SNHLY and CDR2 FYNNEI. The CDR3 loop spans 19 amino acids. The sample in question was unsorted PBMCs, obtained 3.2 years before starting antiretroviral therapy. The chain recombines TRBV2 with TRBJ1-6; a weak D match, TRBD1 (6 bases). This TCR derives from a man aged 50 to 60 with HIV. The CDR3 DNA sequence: TGTGCCAGCAGTGAAGGGGGGCGCGTCGCAGTTTTCAACGAAACACCCCTCCACTTT. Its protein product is CASSEGGRVAVFNETPLHF.